Presented here are 11 T cell receptor beta chains from one specimen sequenced in a study of tumor and adjacent non-tumor tissue in lung cancer. The template was RNA from unsorted bulk tissue. TCRbeta libraries were built with three rounds of nested PCR, modified from ARM-PCR. TCRdb analysed the multiplex PCR reads with MiXCR anew, one entry per CDR3 protein. Of under 150,000 distinct CDR3 sequences listed, approximately 72% are singletons. The sample comprised lung tumor tissue. The receptor source for this set is a man in his sixties with small cell lung cancer.

This clonotype was seen a handful of times. The chain couples TRBV6-6 to TRBJ1-5, with D possibly TRBD1 on 6 matching bases. Germline V lookup: CDR1 MNHNY, CDR2 SVGAGI (reference sequence). V was pared by 4 bases and J by 7 bases, with 20 bases between. This CDR3 has 16 amino acids. CDR3 bases: TGTGCCAGCAGTTTCGTTTTAACAGGGAACCGGCAGCCCCAGCATTTT. The encoded protein is CASSFVLTGNRQPQHF.

Concerning this clonotype itself: Possible read error: a much larger clone is one base away. The V and J genes are TRBV6-6 and TRBJ2-1; the D call may be TRBD1 or TRBD2 (5 bases each). In germline, CDR1 is MNHNY, CDR2 SVGAGI (reference sequence). V was trimmed by 2 bases and J by 10 bases, leaving 12 bases between them. This CDR3 comprises 13 residues. DNA of the CDR3: TGTGCCAGCAGTTACGGGGACGGTGGGGAGCAGTTCTTC. The encoded protein is CASSYGDGGEQFF.

Regarding this clonotype: Being one base from a much bigger clone, this may be a read error. The V gene is TRBV20-1, the J gene TRBJ2-1; a possible D gene is TRBD2 (6 bases). The CDR3 consists of 13 residues. Trimming stripped 4 bases from V and 6 bases from J, with 13 bases between. The germline CDR1 and CDR2 sequences are DFQATT and SNEGSKA (reference sequence). The CDR3: CSAMRGRTNEQFF. The CDR3 DNA reads as TGCAGTGCTATGCGGGGTAGAACCAATGAGCAGTTCTTC.

This clonotype was counted ten times or more. The V gene is TRBV5-1, the J gene TRBJ2-6; no firm D call. Between the trimmed V and J ends, which lost 0 bases and 4 bases, there was a span of 8 bases. Germline V gives CDR1 SGHRS, CDR2 YFSETQ. The CDR3 contains 15 residues. CDR3 amino acids: CASSLDSPGANVLTF. The DNA for the CDR3 is TGCGCCAGCAGCTTGGATAGCCCAGGGGCCAACGTCCTGACTTTC.

The chain has TRBV20-1 and TRBJ2-1, with 8 nucleotides matching TRBD2. The germline V gene has CDR1 DFQATT and CDR2 SNEGSKA (reference sequence). J gave up 4 bases and V 5 bases, and 4 bases lay outside the gene matches. CDR3 length: 13 residues. The CDR3 nucleotides are TGCAGTGCTTCTAGCGGGCGATACAATGAGCAGTTCTTC. Encoded protein: CSASSGRYNEQFF.

Note on this clonotype: Germline is not matched at one junction end, which may reflect a read error. The rearrangement links TRBV4-2 to TRBJ2-7; D possibly matches TRBD1 or TRBD2 (7 bases each). Germline assignment: CDR1 LGHNA and CDR2 YNFKEQ. This CDR3 has 15 amino acids. This CDR3 is CVSNQPDREGDEQYF. The DNA for the CDR3 is TGTGTCAGCAACCAACCCGACAGGGAGGGCGACGAGCAGTACTTC.

This clonotype was found many times. The gene calls are TRBV29-1 and TRBJ1-1; TRBD1 matches 11 bases. V gave up 6 bases and J gave up 4 bases; unmatched junction bases: 4. The CDR3 has 13 amino acids. The germline V gene has CDR1 SQVTM and CDR2 ANQGSEA. The CDR3 sequence is CSVRTGGRTEAFF. In DNA form, the CDR3 reads TGCAGCGTACGGACAGGGGGCCGCACTGAAGCTTTCTTT.

In regard to this clonotype: Germline and junction disagree at one end, which may indicate a read error. The chain employs TRBV20-1 and TRBJ2-3, with TRBD1 as a possible D gene (5 bases). CDR3 length: 14 amino acids. The germline V gene has CDR1 DFQATT and CDR2 SNEGSKA (reference sequence). CDR3 sequence: CSAIPRTQGDTQCF. The CDR3 DNA is TGCAGTGCCATACCCCGGACCCAAGGGGATACGCAGTGTTTT.

Turning to this clonotype: Germline is not matched at one junction end, which may reflect a read error. The genes are TRBV28 and TRBJ2-1; 8 bases map to TRBD1. Germline V gives CDR1 MDHEN, CDR2 SYDVKM. The CDR3 has 15 residues. The CDR3 DNA sequence: TGTGCCAGCAGTTTCGCAGGGGGCTCCTACAATGTGCAGTTCTTC. It is translated as CASSFAGGSYNVQFF.

Concerning this clonotype itself: A read error may be the cause here, since a much bigger clone is one base away. The rearrangement joins TRBV12-3 or TRBV12-4 to TRBJ2-1; D ambiguous. CDR3 length: 14 residues. With 3 bases removed from V and 10 bases from J, the gap between germline ends came to 16 bases. CDR3 coding DNA: TGTGCCAGCAGTTTTACTGCGGTAGTAGGCGAGCAGTTCTTC. Amino acid sequence: CASSFTAVVGEQFF.

With regard to this clonotype: Germline and junction disagree at one end, which may indicate a read error. V and J are TRBV11-1 and TRBJ1-4; D might be TRBD1 (5 bases). CDR1 and CDR2 (germline): SGHAT, FQDESV (reference sequence). The CDR3 is made up of 12 amino acids. CDR3: CASSQTAEKLCF. CDR3 bases: TGTGCCAGCAGTCAGACAGCTGAAAAACTGTGTTTT.